This TCR beta chain was found in a study of Ad26.COV2.S vaccination and SARS-CoV-2 variants. Across the study: By the intramuscular route, Ad26.COV2.S was given once, or twice 56 days apart.

Only in-frame clones appear in the TCRdb table, and some are missing; sequencing was by immunoSEQ multiplex PCR. In the table there are about 680,000 clones, 89% of which are singletons. Treatment indicated: 15 to 20 received Ad26.COV2.S at low or high dose, single or two shots; several received placebo; per-sample allocation not given. Sampling happened 63 days after the first vaccine or placebo injection. Germline CDR1 SGHRS, CDR2 YFSETQ. The CDR3 spans 14 residues. V dropped 1 base and J dropped 3 bases, with 10 bases sitting between them. The receptor was derived from a person aged 18-60 years who received the Ad26.COV2.S COVID-19 vaccine or a placebo. The material was peripheral blood, obtained in a trial of Ad26.COV2.S vaccine versus placebo. The rearrangement links TRBV5-1 to TRBJ1-1, with D unclear. The CDR3 here is CASSLMGRDTEAFF. In DNA, the CDR3 is TGCGCCAGCAGCTTGATGGGGAGGGACACTGAAGCTTTCTTT.